Listed here are 23 T cell receptor beta chains from one sample, sequenced in a study of T cell repertoires in cytomegalovirus infection. One entry per CDR3 protein results from TCRdb running MiXCR on the reads. The repertoire has approximately 600,000 distinct CDR3 sequences, over 35% of them found once; the top ten carry more than 40%. Antigens of these TCRs are unknown. The sample was cultured PBMCs, taken from culture after CMV antigen stimulation. These TCRs come from a human donor in good health (CMV status not recorded). Some clones in this sample may be carry-over from other donors' samples.

This CDR3 reads CSARGLSPPQMNTEAFF. In nucleotides, the CDR3 is TGCAGTGCTAGGGGGCTCTCCCCACCCCAAATGAACACTGAAGCTTTCTTT. This sequence joins TRBV20-1 and TRBJ1-1; D might be TRBD1 (5 bases). Germline values: CDR1 DFQATT, CDR2 SNEGSKA (reference sequence). There are 17 residues in the CDR3. V was pared by 3 bases and J by 0 bases, with 20 bases between.

The genes are TRBV11-2 and TRBJ1-6, with a weak D call TRBD1 (5 bases). V gave up 4 bases and J gave up 7 bases, with 11 bases separating them. The CDR3 is 14 residues long. Germline CDR1 and CDR2: SGHAT and FQNNGV. As DNA, the CDR3 is TGTGCCAGCAGCTCAGCGGGGGGAAATTCACCCCTCCACTTT. Amino acids: CASSSAGGNSPLHF.

This clonotype was detected many times. The V gene is TRBV7-9, the J gene TRBJ2-2; TRBD2 aligns across 11 bases. The CDR3 totals 16 residues. Germline V CDR1 and CDR2: SEHNR, FQNEAQ (reference sequence). The ends lost 6 bases at V and 4 bases at J; junction bases unmatched: 7. The CDR3 DNA is TGTGCCAGCAGTTCCGGTGGGACTAGCGGCACCGGGGAGCTGTTTTTT. It is translated as CASSSGGTSGTGELFF.

This chain links TRBV30 with TRBJ2-1; D is tentatively TRBD1 or TRBD2 (5 bases each). With 0 bases removed from V and 7 bases from J, the gap between germline ends came to 10 bases. The CDR3 contains 13 residues. CDR1 and CDR2 from the germline V gene are GTSNPN and SVGIG (reference sequence). CDR3 in amino acids: CAWSVQWGNEQFF. CDR3 nucleotides: TGTGCCTGGAGTGTACAATGGGGGAATGAGCAGTTCTTC.

The V call is TRBV6-2 or TRBV6-3, the J call TRBJ2-7; 9 nucleotides match TRBD2. Germline loops: CDR1 MNHEY, CDR2 SVGEGT. V dropped 0 bases and J dropped 6; count of bases not matched to a gene: 6. The CDR3 contains 15 residues. CDR3 protein: CASSYSGGLALEQYF. The CDR3 DNA reads TGTGCCAGCAGTTACTCAGGGGGACTAGCACTCGAGCAGTACTTC.

This clonotype was observed a handful of times. The V call is TRBV4-1, the J call TRBJ1-2, with 7 bases that match TRBD1. Germline lookup yields CDR1 MGHRA and CDR2 YSYEKL. J was trimmed by 5 bases and V by 0 bases; bases with no gene match: 27. The CDR3 is 22 residues long. CDR3 amino acids: CASSQDSLLRDRVKRALYGYTF. DNA of the CDR3: TGCGCCAGCAGCCAAGATTCCCTGCTCCGGGACAGAGTAAAGCGCGCCCTATATGGCTACACCTTC.

The chain carries TRBV7-2 and TRBJ1-2; no reliable D call. V was shortened by 2 bases and J by 2 bases, with 6 bases between the two germline ends. The CDR3 sequence is 13 residues long. In germline, CDR1 is SGHTA, CDR2 FQGNSA. CDR3 in amino acids: CASSLYGNYGYTF. CDR3 in DNA: TGTGCCAGCAGCTTATACGGGAACTATGGCTACACCTTC.

This chain connects TRBV3-1 to TRBJ2-7; 7 positions match TRBD1. The CDR3 sequence is 14 residues long. The germline V gene encodes CDR1 LGHDT and CDR2 YNNKEL (reference sequence). The J segment lost 4 bases and the V segment lost 4 bases, leaving 7 bases of the junction unmatched. The CDR3 is CASSRYRGRYEQYF. CDR3 bases: TGTGCCAGCAGCCGGTACAGGGGAAGGTACGAGCAGTACTTC.

This clonotype was seen repeatedly, ten times or more. The V gene is TRBV7-2, the J gene TRBJ2-1; no definite D call. V was trimmed by 1 base and J by 9 bases, leaving 10 bases between them. CDR1 and CDR2 from the germline V gene are SGHTA and FQGNSA. The CDR3 spans 13 residues. This chain's CDR3 is CASSLDEGFEQFF. The DNA for the CDR3 is TGTGCCAGCAGCTTAGATGAAGGGTTTGAGCAGTTCTTC.

The chain links TRBV7-9 to TRBJ1-2, with 7 bases aligning to TRBD1. Germline CDR1 SEHNR, CDR2 FQNEAQ (reference sequence). This CDR3 is 15 amino acids long. V gave up 3 bases and J gave up 4 bases; unmatched junction bases: 8. Here the CDR3 reads CASSLNAGGLYGYTF. CDR3 bases: TGTGCCAGCAGCTTGAACGCAGGGGGACTCTATGGCTACACCTTC.

This chain links TRBV7-8 with TRBJ2-3; a weak D match, TRBD2 (5 bases). CDR1 is SGHVS and CDR2 is FQNEAQ in the germline V gene. Trimming removed 1 base at V and 2 bases at J, with 13 bases between. CDR3 length: 16 amino acids. The CDR3 sequence: CASSLERAGDTDTQYF. Written as DNA, the CDR3 is TGTGCCAGCAGCTTAGAACGGGCCGGGGACACAGATACGCAGTATTTT. Full variable domain (remainder filled in from reference TRBV7-8 and TRBJ2-3): GAGVSQSPRYKVAKRGQDVALRCDPISGHVSLFWYQQALGQGPEFLTYFQNEAQLDKSGLPSDRFFAERPEGSVSTLKIQRTQQEDSAVYLCASSLERAGDTDTQYFGPGTRLTVL.

The chain is built from TRBV12-3 or TRBV12-4 and TRBJ1-1, with 8 bases matching TRBD1. V gave up 5 bases and J gave up 4 bases; unmatched junction bases: 9. CDR3 length: 15 amino acids. The CDR3 sequence is CASSPTGQVSTEAFF. The CDR3 bases are TGTGCCAGCAGTCCAACGGGACAGGTCTCCACTGAAGCTTTCTTT.

This clonotype has only a few counts. The genes are TRBV2 and TRBJ2-7, with 7 positions matching TRBD2. The CDR3 is 13 residues long. V lost 8 bases, J lost 6 bases, and 10 bases stayed unmatched. Looked up from germline, CDR1 is SNHLY and CDR2 is FYNNEI. CDR3 amino acids: CASGGGRVSEQYF. The CDR3 nucleotides read TGTGCCAGCGGCGGCGGGAGAGTCTCCGAGCAGTACTTC.

This clonotype showed up many times. This rearrangement joins TRBV7-2 to TRBJ2-7, with TRBD2 matching 10 bases. This CDR3 comprises 17 residues. Germline assignment: CDR1 SGHTA and CDR2 FQGNSA. After removal of 7 bases from V and 3 bases from J, the junction contained 15 bases not matched to a gene. This chain's CDR3 is CASTPFGLAGDGYEQYF. DNA for the CDR3: TGTGCCAGCACCCCCTTTGGGCTAGCGGGAGATGGCTACGAGCAGTACTTC. The full variable domain, its missing parts supplied by reference TRBV7-2 and TRBJ2-7, is GAGVSQSPSNKVTEKGKDVELRCDPISGHTALYWYRQSLGQGLEFLIYFQGNSAPDKSGLPSDRFSAERTGGSVSTLTIQRTQQEDSAVYLCASTPFGLAGDGYEQYFGPGTRLTVT.

The chain employs TRBV12-3 or TRBV12-4 and TRBJ2-1, with 7 bases that match TRBD2. Trimming took 3 bases from V and 12 from J; bases not matched to a gene: 11. The CDR3 spans 14 residues. CDR3 loop: CASSLRVESGGQFF. DNA for the CDR3: TGTGCCAGCAGTTTGCGTGTCGAATCGGGGGGGCAGTTCTTC.

The rearrangement links TRBV7-2 to TRBJ2-7, with 8 bases fitting TRBD2. The V gene's germline CDR1 is SGHTA and CDR2 FQGNSA. This CDR3 contains 13 residues. Germline trimming cut 2 bases from V and 5 bases from J; bases unmatched to any gene: 2. CDR3 amino acids: CASSLRAGDEQYF. The CDR3 bases are TGTGCCAGCAGCTTAAGAGCGGGAGACGAGCAGTACTTC.

The V gene is TRBV4-1, the J gene TRBJ2-6; a weak D match, TRBD1 (5 bases). Trimming cost V 1 base and J 2 bases, with 12 bases left between them. Germline V lookup: CDR1 MGHRA, CDR2 YSYEKL. The CDR3 has 17 residues. The CDR3: CASSQGIRVAGANVLTF. The CDR3 DNA sequence: TGCGCCAGCAGCCAAGGAATCAGGGTAGCTGGGGCCAACGTCCTGACTTTC.

The rearrangement joins TRBV4-3 to TRBJ1-2, with a possible D match to TRBD1 (6 bases). Trimming removed 3 bases at V and 4 bases at J, with 9 bases between. This CDR3 has 13 amino acids. Germline V gives CDR1 LGHNA, CDR2 YSLEER. CDR3: CASSQEGGYGYTF. The CDR3 DNA sequence: TGCGCCAGCAGCCAGGAGGGGGGCTATGGCTACACCTTC.

The genes are TRBV7-8 and TRBJ2-3; D might be TRBD1 (5 bases). CDR3 size: 16 residues. V lost 1 base to trimming and J lost 5 bases, with 16 bases between them. The V gene's germline CDR1 is SGHVS and CDR2 FQNEAQ. CDR3 sequence: CASSLVRQYSRDTQYF. For the CDR3, the DNA is TGTGCCAGCAGCTTAGTGCGACAGTATAGTAGAGATACGCAGTATTTT.

This clonotype was observed many times. The rearrangement links TRBV7-8 to TRBJ1-1; TRBD1 agrees at 10 bases. This CDR3 comprises 16 residues. Germline V gives CDR1 SGHVS, CDR2 FQNEAQ. V lost 2 bases to trimming and J lost 4 bases; unmatched junction nucleotides: 7. Here the CDR3 reads CASSLRTGGFGTEAFF. The CDR3 nucleotides read TGTGCCAGCAGCTTAAGGACAGGGGGATTCGGCACTGAAGCTTTCTTT.

V gene TRBV7-2 combines with J gene TRBJ2-1, with 9 bases lining up with TRBD2. With 1 base clipped from V and 12 bases from J, the junction kept 1 base outside the gene matches. Germline V gene data show CDR1 as SGHTA and CDR2 as FQGNSA. The CDR3 has 12 residues. In DNA form, the CDR3 reads TGTGCCAGCAGCTTAGGTAGCGGGGGGCAGTTCTTC. This codes for CASSLGSGGQFF.

The J gene is TRBJ2-1, the V gene TRBV6-5, with D perhaps TRBD1 or TRBD2 (5 bases each). V was clipped by 7 bases and J by 9 bases, with 19 bases between them. CDR3 size: 14 residues. Germline CDR1 is MNHEY and CDR2 is SVGAGI. The CDR3 region has the DNA TGTGCCAGCACCGTTCGTGGGGGTTTGGTTGAGCAGTTCTTC. This sequence encodes CASTVRGGLVEQFF.

This clonotype was counted only a few times. This chain links TRBV12-3 or TRBV12-4 with TRBJ1-1, with D possibly TRBD1 on 6 matching bases. With 5 bases removed from V and 7 bases from J, the gap between germline ends came to 20 bases. This CDR3 has 15 residues. The DNA of the CDR3 is TGTGCCAGCAGTGTTTGGGGGGCTAAGGGCGATGAAGCTTTCTTT. Translated, it gives CASSVWGAKGDEAFF.